This T cell receptor beta chain was sequenced for a study of blood T cell repertoires in COVID-19 (dated by TCRdb to the early 2020s). In the study overall: The collaborator samples originated in the United States, Italy and Spain and spanned the acute and convalescent phases of COVID-19. The sample metadata nearly always contained a de-identified subject ID, COVID-19 status, age in years and sex. Deeply sampled blood TCRbeta repertoires from subjects exposed to, actively infected with, or recovered from COVID-19 were included in the dataset. Where available, HLA class I and class II types were obtained from metadata supplied by the sample provider rather than from assay-based typing. The samples were drawn from two sources: the first 160 participants of the ongoing ImmuneRACE study, and 1,254 subjects contributed by 6 global collaborators. A freely available public database, intended as a resource for researchers studying the immune response to SARS-CoV-2, is where the repertoires were released. The prospective study material was composed of cDNA or gDNA derived from T cells, B-cell-depleted T cells, or PBMCs. Overall study results and their limits: How much clinical and demographic metadata was included differed by source and by participant, and the metadata was provided uncurated.

TCRbeta CDR3 regions were amplified from genomic DNA using the immunoSEQ Assay, a bias-controlled multiplex PCR. As for the authors' bioinformatics: Within the assay, amplification of reference gene primers was used to estimate how many nucleated cells each sample contained. To quantify the absolute abundance of each unique TCRbeta CDR3 rearrangement, sequence reads were collapsed and filtered. For each sample, productive Simpson clonality was calculated as the square root of Simpson's diversity index across productive rearrangements. The table comes from immuneACCESS by way of TCRdb, which keeps in-frame sequences with V and J called. Part of the clones is missing from these tables; in studies checked, under half for an unresolved V gene and the rest for unknown reasons. V, J and clone size derive from that table, while D and trimming were established from the DNA sequence. In all, the sample holds fewer than 350,000 clones, and approximately 83% of those were seen once. The top ten constitute over 2% of the sample.

A second Seattle source provided samples from volunteer blood donors who had recovered from COVID-19. Whole blood was collected in K2EDTA tubes by collaborating institutions according to the institutions' own protocols. For TCRbeta analysis, collaborator samples were shipped as frozen whole blood, as isolated PBMCs, or as DNA extracted from either sample type. To note about this clone: Its antigen is currently not known. The record has no base qualities; no much larger clone is one base away.

From cysteine to phenylalanine, the CDR3 is 19 amino acids long. Of the read, only the CDR3 DNA is kept; its 57 bases are in frame from base 1. The germline V gene supplies CDR1 LGHNA and CDR2 YNFKEQ. Ends trimmed: V by 0 bases, J by 0 bases; bases unmatched to a gene: 6. The sequencing input was peripheral blood. This receptor was taken from a woman between 25 and 40 years old who had recovered from COVID-19. The rearrangement combines TRBV4-2 with TRBJ2-6; TRBD2 aligns with 9 central bases. CDR3 sequence: CASSQEMDSGSSGANVLTF. The sequenced DNA: TGTGCCAGCAGCCAAGAGATGGATAGCGGGAGCTCTGGGGCCAACGTCCTGACTTTC.